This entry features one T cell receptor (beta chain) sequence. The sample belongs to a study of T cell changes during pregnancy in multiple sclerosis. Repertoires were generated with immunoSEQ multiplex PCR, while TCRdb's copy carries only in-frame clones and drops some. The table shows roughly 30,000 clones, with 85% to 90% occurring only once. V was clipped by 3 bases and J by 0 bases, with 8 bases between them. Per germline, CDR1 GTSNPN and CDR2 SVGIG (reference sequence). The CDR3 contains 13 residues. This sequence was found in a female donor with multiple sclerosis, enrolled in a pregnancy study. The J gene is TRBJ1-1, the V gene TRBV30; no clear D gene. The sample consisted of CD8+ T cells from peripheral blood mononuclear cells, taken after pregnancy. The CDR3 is CAWSLLMNTEAFF. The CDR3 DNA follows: TGTGCCTGGAGCCTACTGATGAACACTGAAGCTTTCTTT. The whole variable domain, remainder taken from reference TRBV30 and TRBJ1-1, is SQTIHQWPATLVQPVGSPLSLECTVEGTSNPNLYWYRQAAGRGLQLLFYSVGIGQISSEVPQNLSASRPQDRQFILSSKKLLLSDSGFYLCAWSLLMNTEAFFGQGTRLTVV.